Below, 32 T cell receptor beta chains from the same sample are listed, as sequenced in a study of T cell changes during pregnancy in multiple sclerosis. TCRdb keeps only in-frame clones here, not all; method: immunoSEQ multiplex PCR. The data contain around 100,000 clones, 92% of them singletons. Here the sequenced sample was peripheral blood, taken after pregnancy. The receptors stem from a female donor with multiple sclerosis, enrolled in a pregnancy study.

This chain joins TRBV2 and TRBJ1-3, with D tentatively TRBD1 (6 bases). Trimming took 5 bases from V and 0 from J, leaving 20 bases between them. The CDR3 extends over 18 amino acids. Germline V gene data show CDR1 as SNHLY and CDR2 as FYNNEI. The CDR3 nucleotides read TGTGCCAGCAGTTCTCATTTTACAGGGTTATTCTCTGGAAACACCATATATTTT. Its protein product is CASSSHFTGLFSGNTIYF.

This clone occurred a few times. J is TRBJ1-3 and V is TRBV4-3; D perhaps matches TRBD1 (5 bases). The V end was cut by 3 bases, the J end by 0 bases, with 9 bases between. The CDR3 consists of 15 residues. The V gene's germline CDR1 is LGHNA and CDR2 YSLEER. Here the CDR3 reads CASSQAGNSGNTIYF. The CDR3 bases are TGCGCCAGCAGCCAGGCAGGGAACTCTGGAAACACCATATATTTT.

The V gene is TRBV10-3, the J gene TRBJ2-1; TRBD2 agrees at 9 bases. Germline assignment: CDR1 ENHRY and CDR2 SYGVKD. The CDR3 length is 15 residues. The trim removed 2 bases at V and 5 bases at J, leaving 4 bases unmatched. For the CDR3, the DNA is TGTGCCATCAGTGAGGTTAGCGGGAGAGACAATGAGCAGTTCTTC. Translated, it gives CAISEVSGRDNEQFF.

J is TRBJ2-7 and V is TRBV28; D perhaps matches TRBD1 (5 bases). Trimming left V 1 base short and J 1 base short, with 8 bases between. The CDR3 has 14 amino acids. Germline CDR1 reads MDHEN; CDR2 reads SYDVKM. CDR3 coding DNA: TGTGCCAGCAGTTTATCGGCAGGGTCCTACGAGCAGTACTTC. Translated, it gives CASSLSAGSYEQYF.

The chain is built from TRBV7-9 and TRBJ2-3; TRBD2 matches at 10 bases. The ends lost 5 bases at V and 3 bases at J; junction bases unmatched: 14. The CDR3 contains 18 residues. The germline CDR1 and CDR2 sequences are SEHNR and FQNEAQ (reference sequence). The CDR3 loop reads CASSPRGSGRARTDTQYF. DNA of the CDR3: TGTGCCAGCAGCCCACGTGGGAGCGGGAGGGCCAGGACAGATACGCAGTATTTT.

A remark on this clone: Germline is not matched at one junction end, which may reflect a read error. V usage is TRBV5-5 and J usage is TRBJ1-1; weak D call: TRBD1 (6 bases). The V gene's germline CDR1 is SGHKS and CDR2 YYEKEE (reference sequence). This CDR3 has 18 amino acids. CDR3 nucleotide sequence: TGTGCCAGCAGCCCACGGGGGGCGAACGTCTATGTGAACCCTGAAGCTTTCTTT. It yields the protein CASSPRGANVYVNPEAFF. The whole variable domain, remainder taken from reference TRBV5-5 and TRBJ1-1, is DAGVTQSPTHLIKTRGQQVTLRCSPISGHKSVSWYQQVLGQGPQFIFQYYEKEERGRGNFPDRFSARQFPNYSSELNVNALLLGDSALYLCASSPRGANVYVNPEAFFGQGTRLTVV.

CDR3 in DNA: TGTGCCAGCGGACCGGGCGGACAGGCGGACTCTGGAAACACCATATATTTT. It specifies CASGPGGQADSGNTIYF. The gene calls are TRBV7-9 and TRBJ1-3, with 7 bases that match TRBD1. V trimming: 8 bases; J trimming: 0 bases; junction bases outside the gene matches: 13. The CDR3 runs 17 residues. CDR1 SEHNR and CDR2 FQNEAQ come from the germline V gene (reference sequence). The whole variable domain, filled in from reference TRBV7-9 and TRBJ1-3, reads DTGVSQNPRHKITKRGQNVTFRCDPISEHNRLYWYRQTLGQGPEFLTYFQNEAQLEKSRLLSDRFSAERPKGSFSTLEIQRTEQGDSAMYLCASGPGGQADSGNTIYFGEGSWLTVV.

This clone was found once. The genes are TRBV10-3 and TRBJ1-1, with D uncertain. CDR3 length equals 12 residues. The germline V gene encodes CDR1 ENHRY and CDR2 SYGVKD. V was pared by 4 bases and J by 2 bases, with 5 bases between. This CDR3 is CAISAVNTEAFF. CDR3 DNA sequence: TGTGCCATCAGTGCGGTCAACACTGAAGCTTTCTTT.

This chain links TRBV6-1 with TRBJ2-3; weak D call: TRBD2 (6 bases). Trimming stripped 2 bases from V and 0 bases from J, with 12 bases between. This CDR3 contains 16 residues. Germline CDR1 reads MNHNS; CDR2 reads SASEGT. The CDR3 loop is CASSERGGTSTDTQYF. In DNA, the CDR3 is TGTGCCAGCAGTGAAAGGGGAGGTACTAGCACAGATACGCAGTATTTT.

The V gene is TRBV30, the J gene TRBJ2-7; D perhaps matches TRBD2 (5 bases). The CDR3 covers 12 residues. CDR1 is GTSNPN and CDR2 is SVGIG in the germline V gene (reference sequence). V dropped 2 bases and J dropped 6 bases, with 11 bases sitting between them. CDR3 amino acids: CAWSREWAEQYF. CDR3 nucleotide sequence: TGTGCCTGGAGTAGGGAGTGGGCCGAGCAGTACTTC.

V gene TRBV27 combines with J gene TRBJ2-1; 10 bases agree with TRBD2. Germline V CDR1 and CDR2: MNHEY, SMNVEV (reference sequence). J gave up 8 bases and V 7 bases, and 14 bases lay outside the gene matches. The CDR3 covers 16 residues. CDR3 sequence reads: CASTSKAGGPLHEQFF. DNA for the CDR3: TGTGCCAGCACTTCCAAAGCGGGAGGGCCCCTCCATGAGCAGTTCTTC.

This rearrangement joins TRBV6-4 to TRBJ2-3, with D possibly being TRBD2 (7 bases). CDR3 length: 16 amino acids. V was cut by 3 bases and J by 2 bases, with 15 bases left in between. CDR1 and CDR2 (germline): MRHNA, SNTAGT. The DNA of the CDR3 is TGTGCCAGCAGTGAGGGAGGGGGGACTGCCACAGATACGCAGTATTTT. This sequence encodes CASSEGGGTATDTQYF.

The chain carries TRBV28 and TRBJ2-6; D remains unclear. V was trimmed by 5 bases and J by 4 bases, leaving 12 bases between them. This CDR3 comprises 15 residues. Germline assignment: CDR1 MDHEN and CDR2 SYDVKM. The CDR3 nucleotides are TGTGCCAGCAGTCCTCAAGCCTTGGGGGCCAACGTCCTGACTTTC. Encoded protein: CASSPQALGANVLTF.

This clone was observed a few times. CDR3 DNA: TGCGCCAGCAGCCCAACCGGGACTAGCGGGGACGAGCAGTACTTC. Protein: CASSPTGTSGDEQYF. The J gene is TRBJ2-7, the V gene TRBV5-1; TRBD2 matches at 13 bases. V dropped 4 bases and J dropped 5; count of bases not matched to a gene: 6. The CDR3 loop spans 15 amino acids. Germline V gene sequence: CDR1 SGHRS, CDR2 YFSETQ.

V is TRBV2 and J is TRBJ1-2; no clear D. Germline lookup yields CDR1 SNHLY and CDR2 FYNNEI. V was trimmed by 6 bases and J by 5 bases, leaving 10 bases between them. The CDR3 is 12 amino acids. The CDR3 region has the DNA TGTGCCAGCAGAACTGACGGGTATGGCTACACCTTC. Translating gives CASRTDGYGYTF.

The rearrangement joins TRBV7-9 to TRBJ2-5; tentative D call: TRBD1 (7 bases). Trimming pared 4 bases from V and 4 bases from J, leaving 16 bases between. CDR1 SEHNR and CDR2 FQNEAQ come from the germline V gene (reference sequence). CDR3 size: 15 residues. The CDR3 loop is CASSSTAQGGETQYF. The CDR3 DNA reads as TGTGCCAGCAGCTCGACAGCCCAGGGGGGAGAGACCCAGTACTTC.

This sequence joins TRBV5-1 and TRBJ1-1; 8 bases are shared with TRBD1. Germline V lookup: CDR1 SGHRS, CDR2 YFSETQ. The CDR3 runs to 14 residues. V shed 3 bases and J 5 bases; nucleotides not matched to a gene: 6. CDR3 protein: CASSWDRPGTEAFF. CDR3 in DNA: TGCGCCAGCAGCTGGGACAGGCCGGGGACTGAAGCTTTCTTT.

The chain links TRBV18 to TRBJ2-2; possibly TRBD2 for D (5 bases). Germline V gene data show CDR1 as KGHSH and CDR2 as LQKENI. The CDR3 contains 15 residues. V gave up 3 bases and J gave up 2 bases, with 10 bases separating them. CDR3 nucleotide sequence: TGTGCCAGCTCACCCGTCGCGGGCAACACCGGGGAGCTGTTTTTT. It specifies CASSPVAGNTGELFF.

This clone was seen once. The rearrangement links TRBV2 to TRBJ2-3; 10 bases align to TRBD2. Trimming took 2 bases from V and 0 from J; bases not matched to a gene: 2. Germline V gives CDR1 SNHLY, CDR2 FYNNEI. The CDR3 runs 16 residues. The CDR3: CASSELAGVSTDTQYF. The DNA of the CDR3 is TGTGCCAGCAGTGAACTAGCGGGGGTAAGCACAGATACGCAGTATTTT. The full variable domain, in which reference TRBV2 and TRBJ2-3 provide the parts outside the CDR3, is EPEVTQTPSHQVTQMGQEVILRCVPISNHLYFYWYRQILGQKVEFLVSFYNNEISEKSEIFDDQFSVERPDGSNFTLKIRSTKLEDSAMYFCASSELAGVSTDTQYFGPGTRLTVL.

The V and J genes are TRBV2 and TRBJ1-1, with D possibly matching TRBD1 (5 bases). Germline CDR1 and CDR2: SNHLY and FYNNEI. The CDR3 runs 11 residues. V gave up 8 bases and J gave up 4 bases, with 8 bases separating them. As DNA, the CDR3 is TGTGCCAGCCTCAGGGTCACTGAAGCTTTCTTT. Amino acids: CASLRVTEAFF.

This clone occurred once. V is TRBV27 and J is TRBJ2-7; 8 positions agree with TRBD2. The CDR3 is 15 residues long. Germline loops: CDR1 MNHEY, CDR2 SMNVEV (reference sequence). The trim removed 4 bases at V and 2 bases at J, leaving 7 bases unmatched. The CDR3 reads CASSSQTSVPYEQYF. The CDR3 DNA reads TGTGCCAGCAGTTCGCAGACTAGCGTACCCTACGAGCAGTACTTC.

The chain employs TRBV7-9 and TRBJ1-1; D uncertain. CDR1 SEHNR and CDR2 FQNEAQ come from the germline V gene (reference sequence). Trimming shortened V by 1 base and J by 4 bases, and 7 bases separated the two germline ends. The CDR3 is 13 amino acids. CDR3 amino acids: CASSLGGGTEAFF. CDR3 sequence (DNA): TGTGCCAGCAGCTTAGGCGGAGGCACTGAAGCTTTCTTT.

DNA for the CDR3: TGTGCCAGCAGGGTCCGGGGACAGAACACCGGGGAGCTGTTTTTT. Translated: CASRVRGQNTGELFF. The V and J genes are TRBV5-8 and TRBJ2-2, with a possible D match to TRBD1 (6 bases). Trimming took 5 bases from V and 1 from J, leaving 12 bases between them. The germline V gene has CDR1 SGHTS and CDR2 YDEGEE. The CDR3 has 15 residues. Filled out from reference TRBV5-8 and TRBJ2-2, the complete variable domain reads EAGVTQSPTHLIKTRGQQATLRCSPISGHTSVYWYQQALGLGLQFLLWYDEGEERNRGNFPPRFSGRQFPNYSSELNVNALELEDSALYLCASRVRGQNTGELFFGEGSRLTVL.

This sequence joins TRBV7-9 and TRBJ2-3; D perhaps matches TRBD2 (5 bases). Trimming took 4 bases from V and 4 from J, leaving 6 bases between them. The CDR3 is made up of 12 amino acids. From germline, CDR1 is SEHNR and CDR2 FQNEAQ (reference sequence). The CDR3 loop is CASSSRADTQYF. The CDR3 coding sequence is TGTGCCAGCAGCTCGAGGGCAGATACGCAGTATTTT.

CDR3 coding DNA: TGTGCCAGCAGCCCGCCGGGAGCGGGGGGGCATGTAGGTACGCAGTATTTT. Translating it yields CASSPPGAGGHVGTQYF. The V call is TRBV7-3, the J call TRBJ2-3; 10 nucleotides agree with TRBD2. The V gene's germline CDR1 is SGHTA and CDR2 FQGTGA. The V and J ends lost 5 bases and 8 bases, in that order; junction bases with no gene match: 16. The CDR3 is 17 amino acids.

The CDR3 DNA sequence: TGTGCCAGCTCACCACTTGTTATTACGAGGACAGAGAACACTGAAGCTTTCTTT. Translated: CASSPLVITRTENTEAFF. The chain carries TRBV18 and TRBJ1-1; tentatively, D is TRBD1 (6 bases). Germline CDR1 KGHSH, CDR2 LQKENI. The CDR3 contains 18 residues. V was shortened by 1 base and J by 1 base, with 19 bases between the two germline ends. Complete variable domain (other parts from reference TRBV18 and TRBJ1-1): NAGVMQNPRHLVRRRGQEARLRCSPMKGHSHVYWYRQLPEEGLKFMVYLQKENIIDESGMPKERFSAEFPKEGPSILRIQQVVRGDSAAYFCASSPLVITRTENTEAFFGQGTRLTVV.

A remark on this clone: Mismatch with germline at one junction end may stem from a read error. The rearrangement uses TRBV10-3 and TRBJ2-7; the D gene is possibly TRBD2 (5 bases). The CDR3 has 13 amino acids. CDR1 is ENHRY, CDR2 SYGVKD, per germline. The DNA for the CDR3 is TGTGCCATCAGTGGCCCCGGTGAGGAGGTTAGTTCCTTC. It is translated as CAISGPGEEVSSF.

J is TRBJ1-2 and V is TRBV28; TRBD1 aligns across 10 bases. The CDR3 has 13 amino acids. Per the germline V gene, CDR1 is MDHEN and CDR2 is SYDVKM. V was pared by 8 bases and J by 8 bases, with 8 bases of the junction left unmatched. CDR3 sequence reads: CASGNDRGHGYTF. The CDR3 nucleotides are TGTGCCAGCGGAAACGACAGGGGGCACGGCTACACCTTC.

The CDR3 is CASSLDGRYEQYF. CDR3 coding DNA: TGTGCCAGCAGCTTAGACGGGAGATACGAGCAGTACTTC. This sequence joins TRBV7-7 and TRBJ2-7; possibly TRBD2 for D (6 bases). The germline V gene has CDR1 SSHAT and CDR2 FNYEAQ (reference sequence). V was clipped by 1 base and J by 4 bases, with 8 bases between them. CDR3 length: 13 residues. Full variable domain (rest looked up from reference TRBV7-7 and TRBJ2-7): GAGVSQSPRYKVTKRGQDVTLRCDPISSHATLYWYQQALGQGPEFLTYFNYEAQPDKSGLPSDRFSAERPEGSISTLTIQRTEQRDSAMYRCASSLDGRYEQYFGPGTRLTVT.

This chain uses TRBV5-1 with TRBJ1-2; D not resolved. Between the trimmed V and J ends, which lost 4 bases and 4 bases, there was a span of 5 bases. CDR3 length equals 11 residues. Germline CDR1 is SGHRS and CDR2 is YFSETQ. CDR3 residues: CASSGLYGYTF. The CDR3 region has the DNA TGCGCCAGCAGCGGACTCTATGGCTACACCTTC.

The rearrangement joins TRBV7-8 to TRBJ2-1, with 10 nucleotides matching TRBD2. The V gene's germline CDR1 is SGHVS and CDR2 FQNEAQ. V gave up 4 bases and J gave up 5 bases; unmatched junction bases: 5. The CDR3 length is 15 residues. CDR3: CASSSGTSEHNEQFF. CDR3 sequence (DNA): TGTGCCAGCAGCTCCGGGACTAGCGAACACAATGAGCAGTTCTTC.

This chain links TRBV5-5 with TRBJ2-5; weak D call: TRBD1 (6 bases). Germline CDR1 reads SGHKS; CDR2 reads YYEKEE (reference sequence). CDR3 length equals 13 residues. V was pared by 0 bases and J by 5 bases, with 8 bases between. The CDR3 spells CASSLGGRETQYF. The CDR3, as DNA: TGTGCCAGCAGCTTGGGGGGGCGGGAGACCCAGTACTTC.